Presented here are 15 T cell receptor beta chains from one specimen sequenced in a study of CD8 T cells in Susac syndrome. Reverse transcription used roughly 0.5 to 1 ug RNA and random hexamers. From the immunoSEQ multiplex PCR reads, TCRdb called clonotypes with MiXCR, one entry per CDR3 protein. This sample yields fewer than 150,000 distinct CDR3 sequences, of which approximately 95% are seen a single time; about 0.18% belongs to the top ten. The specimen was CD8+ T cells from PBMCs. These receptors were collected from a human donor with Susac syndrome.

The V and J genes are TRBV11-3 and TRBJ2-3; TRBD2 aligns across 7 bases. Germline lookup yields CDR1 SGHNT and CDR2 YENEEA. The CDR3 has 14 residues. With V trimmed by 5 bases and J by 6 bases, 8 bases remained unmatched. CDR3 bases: TGTGCCAGCAGCATCGGACTAGGGGAGGATACGCAGTATTTT. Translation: CASSIGLGEDTQYF.

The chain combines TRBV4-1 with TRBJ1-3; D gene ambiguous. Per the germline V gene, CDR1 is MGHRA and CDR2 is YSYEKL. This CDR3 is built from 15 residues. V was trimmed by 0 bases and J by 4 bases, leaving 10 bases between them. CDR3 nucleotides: TGCGCCAGCAGCCAAGATCCGGGTAGCGGAAACACCATATATTTT. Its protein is CASSQDPGSGNTIYF.

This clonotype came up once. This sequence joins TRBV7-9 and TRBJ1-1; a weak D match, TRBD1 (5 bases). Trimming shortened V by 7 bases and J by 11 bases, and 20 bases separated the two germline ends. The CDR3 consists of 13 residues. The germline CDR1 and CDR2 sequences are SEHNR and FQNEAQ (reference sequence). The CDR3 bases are TGTGCCAGCACCTTCCCTGGGTCACGGGGGGCTTTCTTT. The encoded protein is CASTFPGSRGAFF.

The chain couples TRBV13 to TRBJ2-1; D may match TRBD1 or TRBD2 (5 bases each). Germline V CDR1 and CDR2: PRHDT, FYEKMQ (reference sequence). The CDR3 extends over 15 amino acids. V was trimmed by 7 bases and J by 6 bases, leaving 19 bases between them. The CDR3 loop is CASIIRGTHTNEQFF. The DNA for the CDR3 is TGTGCCAGCATTATCCGTGGGACGCATACCAATGAGCAGTTCTTC.

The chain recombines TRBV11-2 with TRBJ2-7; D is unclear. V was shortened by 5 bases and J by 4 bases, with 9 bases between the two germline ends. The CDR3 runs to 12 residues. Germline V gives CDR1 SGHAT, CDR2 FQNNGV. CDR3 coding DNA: TGTGCCAGCAGCGACTTTAAATACGAGCAGTACTTC. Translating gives CASSDFKYEQYF.

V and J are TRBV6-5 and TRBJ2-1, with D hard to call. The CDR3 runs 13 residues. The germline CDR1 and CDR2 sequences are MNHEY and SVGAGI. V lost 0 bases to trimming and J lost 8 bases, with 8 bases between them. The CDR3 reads CASSYSFLYEQFF. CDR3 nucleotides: TGTGCCAGCAGTTACTCGTTCCTCTATGAGCAGTTCTTC.

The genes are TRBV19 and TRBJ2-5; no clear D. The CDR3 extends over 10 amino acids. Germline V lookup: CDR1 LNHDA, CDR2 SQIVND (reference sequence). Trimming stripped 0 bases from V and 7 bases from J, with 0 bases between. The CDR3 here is CASSIETQYF. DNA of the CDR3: TGTGCCAGTAGTATAGAGACCCAGTACTTC.

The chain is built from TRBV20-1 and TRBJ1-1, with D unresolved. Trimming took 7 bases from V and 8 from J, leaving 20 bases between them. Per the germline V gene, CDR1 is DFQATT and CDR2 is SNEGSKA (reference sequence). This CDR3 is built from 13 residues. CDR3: CSGTKVLISEAFF. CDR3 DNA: TGCAGTGGGACGAAGGTTCTTATCTCCGAAGCTTTCTTT.

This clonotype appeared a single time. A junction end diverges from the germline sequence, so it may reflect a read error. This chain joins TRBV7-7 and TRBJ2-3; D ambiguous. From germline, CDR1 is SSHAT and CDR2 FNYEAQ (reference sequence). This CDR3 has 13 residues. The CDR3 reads CASSVRISDTQYF. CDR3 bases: TGTGCTAGCAGCGTCCGCATCTCAGATACGCAGTATTTT.

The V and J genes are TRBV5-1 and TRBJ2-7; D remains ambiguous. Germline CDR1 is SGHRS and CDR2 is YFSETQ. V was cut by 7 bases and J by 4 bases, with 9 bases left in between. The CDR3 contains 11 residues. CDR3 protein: CASGTEYEQYF. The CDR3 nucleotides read TGCGCCAGCGGCACGGAATACGAGCAGTACTTC.

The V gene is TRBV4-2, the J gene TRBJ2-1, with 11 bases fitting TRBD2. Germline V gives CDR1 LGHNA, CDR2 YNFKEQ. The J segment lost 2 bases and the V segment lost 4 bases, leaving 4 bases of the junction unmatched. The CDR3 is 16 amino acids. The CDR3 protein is CASSPGLAVTYNEQFF. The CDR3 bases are TGTGCCAGCAGCCCGGGACTAGCGGTTACCTACAATGAGCAGTTCTTC.

The CDR3 DNA sequence: TGTGCCAGCAGTTCCGGTGACAGGCCCTACGAGCAGTACTTC. Its protein is CASSSGDRPYEQYF. The chain is built from TRBV6-5 and TRBJ2-7, with D possibly matching TRBD1 (6 bases). Germline-derived CDR1 and CDR2 are MNHEY and SVGAGI. This CDR3 contains 14 residues. V lost 4 bases and J lost 2, with 12 bases in between.

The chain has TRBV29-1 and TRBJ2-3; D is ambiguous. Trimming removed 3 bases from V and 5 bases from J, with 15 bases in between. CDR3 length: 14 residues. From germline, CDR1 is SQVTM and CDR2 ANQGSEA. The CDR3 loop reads CSVESIASEDTQYF. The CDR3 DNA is TGCAGCGTTGAGAGTATAGCCTCGGAAGATACGCAGTATTTT.

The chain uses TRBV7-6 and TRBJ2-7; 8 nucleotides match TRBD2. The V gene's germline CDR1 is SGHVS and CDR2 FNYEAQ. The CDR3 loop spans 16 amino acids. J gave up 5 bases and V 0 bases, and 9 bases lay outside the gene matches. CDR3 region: CASSLAPGGLAHEQYF. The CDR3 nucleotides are TGTGCCAGCAGCTTAGCGCCGGGTGGACTAGCTCACGAGCAGTACTTC.

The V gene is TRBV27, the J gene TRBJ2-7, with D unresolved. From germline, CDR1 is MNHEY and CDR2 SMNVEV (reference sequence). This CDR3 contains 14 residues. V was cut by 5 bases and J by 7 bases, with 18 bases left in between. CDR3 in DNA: TGTGCCAGCAGTCCCTCCTCGTATCGGCGTGAGCAGTACTTC. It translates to CASSPSSYRREQYF.